The source of this TCR beta chain is a study of T cell responses to AZD1222 COVID-19 vaccine. General study findings and limits: At 160-218 and 743-854, vaccine-associated CD4 TCRs were dominant, and they spanned spike. White British ancestry dominated among donors, who included more females, and clonal diversity was possibly underestimated.

Profiling relied on immunoSEQ multiplex PCR, and the TCRdb table lists in-frame clones only, not all of them. This sample has approximately 110,000 clones, with approximately 90% found just once. Trimming cost V 6 bases and J 4 bases; bases outside gene matches: 9. Germline loops: CDR1 MDHEN, CDR2 SYDVKM. This CDR3 region has 15 residues. A remark on this clone: Antigen: not known.

The chain is built from TRBV28 and TRBJ1-2, with TRBD1 identical over 9 bases. The receptor was derived from an adult in good health. The specimen comprised peripheral blood, sampled on day 0 of AZD1222 vaccination. CDR3 protein: CASRRTGALGYGYTF. The CDR3 DNA sequence: TGTGCCAGCAGGCGGACAGGGGCCCTTGGCTATGGCTACACCTTC.